The next 27 T cell receptor beta chains were all read from a single sample in a study of T cell repertoires in cytomegalovirus infection. MiXCR, applied by TCRdb to the reads, yields one record per CDR3 protein. Of 350,000 to 550,000 distinct CDR3 sequences in the sample, 31% are singletons; the top ten hold roughly 15%. Input material: PBMCs. These TCRs come from a human donor in good health (CMV status not recorded). Some clones in this sample may be carry-over from other donors' samples.

This clonotype has just a few counts. V gene TRBV6-5 combines with J gene TRBJ1-1, with 7 bases matching TRBD1. This CDR3 is 13 amino acids long. Trimming cost V 0 bases and J 10 bases; bases outside gene matches: 5. Germline-derived CDR1 and CDR2 are MNHEY and SVGAGI. CDR3 sequence reads: CASSYSTGSRAFF. The CDR3 coding sequence is TGTGCCAGCAGTTACTCGACAGGGTCGAGAGCTTTCTTT.

This clonotype was observed many times. The rearrangement links TRBV7-6 to TRBJ2-3; no clear D. Trimming took off 1 base at V and 0 bases at J, with 14 bases between the two ends. CDR3 size: 17 residues. Germline V gene data show CDR1 as SGHVS and CDR2 as FNYEAQ. Written as DNA, the CDR3 is TGTGCCAGCAGCTTAGGATCCGGCTTATCTAGCACAGATACGCAGTATTTT. Translated, it gives CASSLGSGLSSTDTQYF. Filled out from reference TRBV7-6 and TRBJ2-3, the complete variable domain reads GAGVSQSPRYKVTKRGQDVALRCDPISGHVSLYWYRQALGQGPEFLTYFNYEAQQDKSGLPNDRFSAERPEGSISTLTIQRTEQRDSAMYRCASSLGSGLSSTDTQYFGPGTRLTVL.

In the case of this clonotype: A much larger clone is a single base away; this may be a read error. The chain joins TRBV19 to TRBJ2-5; D is perhaps TRBD1 (6 bases). This CDR3 region has 14 residues. The germline gives CDR1 LNHDA, CDR2 SQIVND (reference sequence). The CDR3 DNA reads as TGTGCCAGTAGGCCGGGACAAGTCCAAGAGTCCCAGTACTTC. It encodes CASRPGQVQESQYF.

CDR3 residues: CSARGVQINEQYF. CDR3 DNA: TGCAGTGCTAGAGGGGTACAGATCAACGAGCAGTACTTC. The V gene is TRBV20-1, the J gene TRBJ2-7; D is unresolved. The CDR3 length is 13 residues. Per germline, CDR1 DFQATT and CDR2 SNEGSKA (reference sequence). Trimming cost V 1 base and J 5 bases, with 12 bases left between them.

This clonotype appeared a few times. This chain connects TRBV12-3 or TRBV12-4 to TRBJ1-6; D is ambiguous. The V end was cut by 6 bases, the J end by 8 bases, with 14 bases between. CDR3 length: 14 residues. The CDR3 spells CASSLTPGDSPLHF. The CDR3 nucleotides are TGTGCCAGCAGCCTCACCCCCGGGGATTCACCCCTCCACTTT.

The chain employs TRBV20-1 and TRBJ2-6; the match to TRBD1 covers 7 bases. Per germline, CDR1 DFQATT and CDR2 SNEGSKA (reference sequence). The CDR3 is made up of 16 amino acids. J gave up 3 bases and V 8 bases, and 13 bases lay outside the gene matches. In DNA form, the CDR3 reads TGCAGTTTAAGCGGAGCAGGGGGTCGTGGGGCCAACGTCCTGACTTTC. Translating it yields CSLSGAGGRGANVLTF.

Comment on this clonotype: At one end the junction does not follow the germline gene, possibly because of a read error. V usage is TRBV12-3 or TRBV12-4 and J usage is TRBJ1-1; D remains ambiguous. The CDR3 has 12 residues. CDR3 protein: CASSLGRGEAFF. CDR3 nucleotide sequence: TGTGCCAGCAGCTTAGGACGGGGTGAAGCTTTCTTT.

The J gene is TRBJ2-7, the V gene TRBV4-1; possibly TRBD2 for D (5 bases). CDR3 length: 12 amino acids. CDR1 is MGHRA and CDR2 is YSYEKL in the germline V gene. V shed 5 bases and J shed 7 bases, with 12 bases lying between them. CDR3 amino acids: CASSDPGREQYF. For the CDR3, the DNA is TGCGCCAGCAGCGACCCTGGGAGAGAGCAGTACTTC.

With regard to this clonotype: Relative to the germline gene, one junction end is altered; a read error may explain this. The CDR3 loop reads CASSPGTGVYGYPF. In nucleotides, the CDR3 is TGTGCCAGCAGCCCCGGGACAGGCGTTTATGGCTACCCCTTC. The chain combines TRBV12-3 or TRBV12-4 with TRBJ1-2; 8 bases agree with TRBD1. This CDR3 region has 14 residues.

This clonotype appeared many times. The chain is built from TRBV7-6 and TRBJ2-2; no reliable D call. Germline V gene sequence: CDR1 SGHVS, CDR2 FNYEAQ. With 2 bases removed from V and 9 bases from J, the gap between germline ends came to 10 bases. This CDR3 is 13 amino acids long. CDR3 sequence: CASSLPARRELFF. The CDR3 DNA reads TGTGCCAGCAGCTTACCGGCCAGGCGGGAGCTGTTTTTT.

This clonotype was seen a handful of times. V is TRBV12-3 or TRBV12-4 and J is TRBJ1-6; D not certain. The CDR3 spans 13 residues. V lost 4 bases and J 5 bases, leaving 6 bases between the germline ends. This CDR3 is CASSYRHNSPLHF. The CDR3 nucleotides read TGTGCCAGCAGTTATAGGCATAATTCACCCCTCCACTTT.

Turning to this clonotype: One end of the junction is discordant with germline, which a read error may explain. The chain joins TRBV7-2 to TRBJ1-2, with TRBD1 as a possible D gene (6 bases). Looked up from germline, CDR1 is SGHTA and CDR2 is FQGNSA. The CDR3 consists of 17 residues. The CDR3: CSSSPLGTPVLRVGSTF. As DNA, the CDR3 is TGTTCCAGCAGCCCTCTGGGGACACCCGTGTTGCGGGTTGGCTCCACCTTC.

This rearrangement joins TRBV27 to TRBJ2-7; TRBD2 is a possible D gene (6 bases). This CDR3 region has 13 residues. V shed 4 bases and J shed 6 bases, with 13 bases lying between them. Germline CDR1 is MNHEY and CDR2 is SMNVEV (reference sequence). The CDR3 DNA reads as TGTGCCAGCAGTTCGGCGGGGCCCGGCGAGCAGTACTTC. Amino acid sequence: CASSSAGPGEQYF.

Details on this clonotype: Here the CDR3 omits its conserved ending phenylalanine or tryptophan, so a read error is the likely source. The rearrangement joins TRBV28 to TRBJ1-2; D not certain. The germline gives CDR1 MDHEN, CDR2 SYDVKM. The CDR3 runs 13 residues. The V end was cut by 7 bases, the J end by 4 bases, with 13 bases between. The CDR3 region has the DNA TGTGCCAGCACGCCTACAGAAATCTATGGCTACACCGTC. Its protein is CASTPTEIYGYTV.

This clonotype was detected ten times or more. The rearrangement links TRBV12-3 or TRBV12-4 to TRBJ1-2; TRBD1 aligns across 8 bases. V lost 5 bases and J lost 2; bases outside the gene matches: 4. The CDR3 loop spans 14 amino acids. The CDR3 sequence: CASSRDRPNYGYTF. The CDR3, as DNA: TGTGCCAGCAGTCGGGACAGGCCCAACTATGGCTACACCTTC.

This clonotype has ten or more counts. The rearrangement joins TRBV7-9 to TRBJ2-6; D gene uncertain. Trimming pared 2 bases from V and 6 bases from J, leaving 17 bases between. Germline V gene lookup returns CDR1 SEHNR and CDR2 FQNEAQ (reference sequence). This CDR3 has 17 residues. CDR3 amino acids: CASSLTVGLLEANVLTF. The CDR3 DNA follows: TGTGCCAGCAGCTTAACCGTCGGTCTGCTGGAGGCCAACGTCCTGACTTTC.

The rearrangement links TRBV9 to TRBJ2-2; 7 bases agree with TRBD1. Germline lookup yields CDR1 SGDLS and CDR2 YYNGEE. This CDR3 contains 14 residues. The trim removed 9 bases at V and 0 bases at J, leaving 5 bases unmatched. The CDR3 DNA sequence: TGTGCCACCTCTGGGACAGCGAACACCGGGGAGCTGTTTTTT. Its protein is CATSGTANTGELFF.

In its sample, this clonotype was seen many times. This rearrangement joins TRBV5-5 to TRBJ2-7; 7 bases align to TRBD1. The CDR3 has 16 amino acids. After removal of 2 bases from V and 4 bases from J, the junction contained 12 bases not matched to a gene. The germline V gene encodes CDR1 SGHKS and CDR2 YYEKEE (reference sequence). The CDR3 loop reads CASSFWGPGQTYEQYF. CDR3 bases: TGTGCCAGCAGCTTCTGGGGACCGGGACAGACATACGAGCAGTACTTC.

This clonotype was found a few times. The chain has TRBV12-3 or TRBV12-4 and TRBJ2-3, with D tentatively TRBD1 or TRBD2 (5 bases each). V was trimmed by 7 bases and J by 0 bases, leaving 14 bases between them. The length of the CDR3 is 15 residues. The CDR3 DNA reads as TGTGCCAGCACCCTCGGGAAGGGGAGCACAGATACGCAGTATTTT. Translating gives CASTLGKGSTDTQYF.

This clonotype was picked up many times. The chain carries TRBV7-2 and TRBJ2-1; possible D gene TRBD2, 6 bases. The CDR3 covers 14 residues. V lost 3 bases, J lost 2 bases, and 8 bases lay in between. CDR1 and CDR2 from the germline V gene are SGHTA and FQGNSA. The CDR3 sequence is CASSFGGAYNEQFF. The CDR3 coding sequence is TGTGCCAGCAGCTTTGGCGGGGCCTACAATGAGCAGTTCTTC.

Comments on this clonotype: One base away lies a much larger clone, so this may be a sequencing read error. V gene TRBV3-1 combines with J gene TRBJ1-3; D possibly corresponds to TRBD1 (5 bases). Germline CDR1 and CDR2: LGHDT and YNNKEL (reference sequence). This CDR3 has 15 residues. CDR3 in DNA: TGTGCCAGCTGCCAAACGGGGGGCTCTGGAAACACCATATATTTT. Its protein is CASCQTGGSGNTIYF.

Many counts were recorded for this clonotype. The chain couples TRBV7-2 to TRBJ1-5; D gene ambiguous. Germline CDR1 is SGHTA and CDR2 is FQGNSA. V gave up 2 bases and J gave up 4 bases, with 6 bases separating them. The CDR3 runs 13 residues. The CDR3 is CASSLWQNQPQHF. As DNA, the CDR3 is TGTGCCAGCAGCTTATGGCAGAATCAGCCCCAGCATTTT.

A remark on this clonotype: A read error may explain this, as a much larger clone is one base away. The CDR3 protein is CASSLGVGAVCYTF. As DNA, the CDR3 is TGTGCCAGCAGCTTAGGTGTAGGGGCTGTTTGCTACACCTTC. The rearrangement links TRBV7-2 to TRBJ1-2, with a tentative D call TRBD1 (5 bases). Germline V gene lookup returns CDR1 SGHTA and CDR2 FQGNSA. V lost 1 base and J 9 bases, leaving 15 bases between the germline ends. The CDR3 spans 14 residues.

This clonotype was seen many times. The chain employs TRBV7-9 and TRBJ1-5, with D hard to call. The V and J ends lost 3 bases and 8 bases respectively, with 11 bases between them. The germline V gene encodes CDR1 SEHNR and CDR2 FQNEAQ (reference sequence). This CDR3 comprises 13 residues. The CDR3 here is CASSLGQREPQHF. The CDR3 DNA sequence: TGTGCCAGCAGCTTGGGTCAAAGGGAGCCCCAGCATTTT.

This clonotype was seen a few times. The J gene is TRBJ1-5, the V gene TRBV27; D unresolved. Germline-derived CDR1 and CDR2 are MNHEY and SMNVEV (reference sequence). The CDR3 runs to 13 residues. The V end lost 4 bases, the J end lost 7 bases, and 11 bases lay between the germline ends. The CDR3 region is CASSSYIGQPQHF. The CDR3 coding sequence is TGTGCCAGCAGTTCGTACATCGGGCAGCCCCAGCATTTT.

In the case of this clonotype: With a much larger clone just one base away, this may be a read error. Lacking the conserved final phenylalanine or tryptophan, this CDR3 likely reflects a read error. The rearrangement uses TRBV7-8 and TRBJ1-3; D possibly corresponds to TRBD1 (6 bases). Germline CDR1 is SGHVS and CDR2 is FQNEAQ. The CDR3 has 14 amino acids. V was shortened by 5 bases and J by 2 bases, with 10 bases between the two germline ends. The CDR3 here is CASSRYRAGNTIYV. DNA for the CDR3: TGTGCCAGCAGCCGGTACAGGGCTGGAAACACCATATATGTT.

The gene calls are TRBV14 and TRBJ1-1; D uncertain. The germline V gene has CDR1 SGHDN and CDR2 FVKESK. This CDR3 region has 13 residues. V was pared by 5 bases and J by 0 bases, with 7 bases between. The CDR3 nucleotides read TGTGCCAGCAGCGAACACCTGAACACTGAAGCTTTCTTT. This gives the protein CASSEHLNTEAFF.